This T cell receptor (beta chain) comes out of a study of blood T cell repertoires in COVID-19. About the study: COVID-19 samples, acute and convalescent, were from the United States, Italy and Spain. Sample material is recorded as cDNA or gDNA derived from T cells, B-cell-depleted T cells, or PBMCs.

Per germline, CDR1 LNHDA and CDR2 SQIVND (reference sequence). CDR3 size: 14 residues. V was cut by 6 bases and J by 0 bases, with 11 bases left in between. In the original analysis: Scientists estimated how many nucleated cells there were by amplifying reference gene primers. Profiled with immunoSEQ multiplex PCR; TCRdb holds only in-frame clones, not every one. The DNA was the basis for D and trimming; V, J and clone size are from that table. Among around 70,000 clones listed, roughly 70% were seen once. V usage is TRBV19 and J usage is TRBJ1-1; unclear D gene. This receptor was taken from a man between 70 and 80 years old with acute or convalescent COVID-19. Sequenced: peripheral blood. CDR3 sequence: CASSPPGMNTEAFF. CDR3 DNA: TGTGCCAGTAGCCCCCCGGGGATGAACACTGAAGCTTTCTTT.